This record covers a single T cell receptor beta chain. The data belong to a study of blood T cell repertoires in COVID-19. The overall study: There were acute and convalescent COVID-19 samples, and they came from the United States, Italy and Spain. T cells, B-cell-depleted T cells, or PBMCs supplied cDNA or gDNA.

This CDR3 has 18 amino acids. The V gene's germline CDR1 is SGHVS and CDR2 FQNEAQ. The ends lost 5 bases at V and 0 bases at J; junction bases unmatched: 13. Original handling: Amplifying reference gene primers gave estimates of nucleated cell counts. The method was immunoSEQ multiplex PCR; TCRdb's version includes in-frame clones alone and lacks a portion of them. D and trimming come from the DNA, and the V and J calls and clone size come from that table. The sample carries about 200,000 clones, roughly 78% recorded once. This chain uses TRBV7-8 with TRBJ2-1; 7 bases are shared with TRBD2. The sequenced sample consisted of peripheral blood. This receptor was obtained from a woman of 80 years or more with active or convalescent COVID-19. The CDR3 nucleotides read TGTGCCAGCAGCCCATCTAGCGGAACCCAAAGCTCCTACAATGAGCAGTTCTTC. It is translated as CASSPSSGTQSSYNEQFF. Full variable domain (remainder filled in from reference TRBV7-8 and TRBJ2-1): GAGVSQSPRYKVAKRGQDVALRCDPISGHVSLFWYQQALGQGPEFLTYFQNEAQLDKSGLPSDRFFAERPEGSVSTLKIQRTQQEDSAVYLCASSPSSGTQSSYNEQFFGPGTRLTVL.